This T cell receptor (beta chain) was sequenced in a study of neoadjuvant nivolumab and ipilimumab in lung cancer. As for the study in general: Patients got nivolumab 3 mg/kg on days 1, 15 and 29; combination added ipilimumab 1 mg/kg day 1.

This clone was picked up a small number of times. The target antigen is unknown. Deletions cut 5 bases from V and 6 bases from J, with 9 bases between. The CDR3 extends over 12 amino acids. Germline V gene lookup returns CDR1 SGHAT and CDR2 FQNNGV. Study results and caveats: Blood richness before therapy tracked richness in tumors resected after neoadjuvant therapy. TCR receptors were sequenced in few samples.

Only in-frame clones appear in the TCRdb table, and some are missing; sequencing was by immunoSEQ multiplex PCR. Among 7,000 or so clones, more than 70% were seen once, and the ten largest hold approximately 4%. The sequence was obtained from an adult with non-small cell lung cancer. This chain connects TRBV11-2 to TRBJ2-3; no reliable D call. Here the sequenced sample was tumor tissue, taken after neoadjuvant nivolumab, alone or with ipilimumab, at or shortly before surgery. In DNA, the CDR3 is TGTGCCAGCAGCCCTTCGACGGATACGCAGTATTTT. Its translation is CASSPSTDTQYF.